These 7 T cell receptor beta chains were sequenced from one sample in a study of CD8+ T cells in alopecia areata. RNA, once extracted, was reverse transcribed into cDNA for use as the sequencing template. Libraries were prepared by immunoSEQ multiplex PCR; TCRdb keeps only in-frame clonotypes and omits some of them. The table has about 180,000 clones, about 63% seen once. The sequencing here drew on CD4+ T cells sorted from blood, taken at week 0. Receptors originate from a human donor with alopecia areata.

This chain links TRBV27 with TRBJ1-5; no clear D. Germline lookup yields CDR1 MNHEY and CDR2 SMNVEV (reference sequence). Trimming pared 0 bases from V and 3 bases from J, leaving 9 bases between. The CDR3 covers 15 residues. The CDR3 bases are TGTGCCAGCAGTTTATCGACGGGCCTCAATCAGCCCCAGCATTTT. This gives the protein CASSLSTGLNQPQHF.

This chain uses TRBV30 with TRBJ1-5; D possibly corresponds to TRBD1 (6 bases). The CDR3 spans 15 residues. Trimming stripped 0 bases from V and 4 bases from J, with 13 bases between. Per the germline V gene, CDR1 is GTSNPN and CDR2 is SVGIG (reference sequence). CDR3 nucleotides: TGTGCCTGGAGTGTAAGGGGGGGAATAAATCAGCCCCAGCATTTT. This gives the protein CAWSVRGGINQPQHF.

This chain connects TRBV4-1 to TRBJ1-4; D unclear. Germline CDR1 MGHRA, CDR2 YSYEKL. Between the trimmed V and J ends, which lost 0 bases and 7 bases, there was a span of 6 bases. The CDR3 extends over 13 amino acids. The CDR3, as DNA: TGCGCCAGCAGCCAAGACAGAACTGAAAAACTGTTTTTT. This sequence encodes CASSQDRTEKLFF.

The chain has TRBV23-1 and TRBJ2-7; 7 bases line up with TRBD1. TRBV23-1 is known as an ORF, though its function is uncertain. V was clipped by 10 bases and J by 3 bases; unmatched bases: 6. The length of the CDR3 is 12 residues. The CDR3 DNA sequence: TGCGCCAATAACAGGGGCGGCTACGAGCAGTACTTC. It specifies CANNRGGYEQYF.

The V call is TRBV7-3, the J call TRBJ2-4; 7 bases are a match to TRBD1. This CDR3 is built from 16 residues. Germline loops: CDR1 SGHTA, CDR2 FQGTGA. V lost 5 bases and J lost 0; bases outside the gene matches: 7. The CDR3 nucleotides read TGTGCCAGCAGCCCCGACAGGGAAACAGCCAAAAACATTCAGTACTTC. This codes for CASSPDRETAKNIQYF.

The J gene is TRBJ1-6, the V gene TRBV6-6; D is uncertain. CDR1 and CDR2 (germline): MNHNY, SVGAGI (reference sequence). This CDR3 has 12 amino acids. The V and J ends lost 4 bases and 6 bases respectively, with 4 bases between them. The CDR3 nucleotides are TGTGCCAGCAGTTTCCCTAATTCACCCCTCCACTTT. Translation gives CASSFPNSPLHF.

The chain is built from TRBV15 and TRBJ2-2; D perhaps matches TRBD1 (7 bases). Germline loops: CDR1 LNHNV, CDR2 YYDKDF (reference sequence). The CDR3 totals 14 residues. Trimming took 8 bases from V and 0 from J, leaving 10 bases between them. In DNA form, the CDR3 reads TGTGCCACCGCGGGACAGACGAACACCGGGGAGCTGTTTTTT. Amino acids: CATAGQTNTGELFF.